These 20 T cell receptor beta chains share one sample of origin, sequenced in a study of regulatory T cells in long-lasting Graves disease. Researchers made TCR beta libraries by using iRepertoire HTBI primers and running Arm-PCR on CDR3 regions. Each CDR3 protein gets one entry after TCRdb re-called the multiplex PCR reads with MiXCR. This sample carries about 500,000 distinct CDR3 sequences, 15% to 20% of them seen once, and the ten largest clones take 12%. The sample's time point: newly diagnosed GD, antithyroid drugs for less than 3 months. Following extraction of RNA from PBMCs, that RNA was used to make the TCR library. These data were also filed under a second study, of T cells in Graves' hyperthyroidism and ophthalmopathy.

Here the sequenced sample was peripheral blood mononuclear cells (PBMCs), taken at new diagnosis, from a patient treated with antithyroid drugs. The source is a man aged 40-55 years with Graves disease.

This clonotype was counted ten times or more. CDR3 in DNA: TGTGCCAGCAGCTTCCCCCAACAGACAAGCAACAATGAGCAGTTCTTC. It translates to CASSFPQQTSNNEQFF. This rearrangement joins TRBV7-9 to TRBJ2-1; D is ambiguous. Germline V CDR1 and CDR2: SEHNR, FQNEAQ (reference sequence). V shed 3 bases and J shed 5 bases, with 17 bases lying between them. The CDR3 extends over 16 amino acids.

The chain couples TRBV24-1 to TRBJ1-1, with 8 bases fitting TRBD1. CDR3 length: 14 amino acids. The germline V gene encodes CDR1 KGHDR and CDR2 SFDVKD. V was clipped by 3 bases and J by 11 bases; unmatched bases: 10. The CDR3: CATSDPPDRAGAFF. The CDR3 coding sequence is TGTGCCACCAGTGATCCCCCGGACAGGGCAGGCGCTTTCTTT.

The chain recombines TRBV7-9 with TRBJ1-4; the D is unclear. Germline CDR1 SEHNR, CDR2 FQNEAQ (reference sequence). V lost 2 bases, J lost 14 bases, and 18 bases lay in between. The CDR3 length is 14 residues. CDR3 bases: TGTGCCAGCAGCTTATCTACCGGGCCGGCGGCGCTGTTTTTT. This translates into CASSLSTGPAALFF.

Many counts were recorded for this clonotype. The CDR3 protein is CASSQFPVGRVGDTQYF. For the CDR3, the DNA is TGTGCCAGCAGCCAGTTCCCAGTCGGCAGGGTAGGAGATACGCAGTATTTT. This chain uses TRBV14 with TRBJ2-3, with a possible D match to TRBD1 (5 bases). Germline values: CDR1 SGHDN, CDR2 FVKESK. CDR3 size: 17 residues. V gave up 3 bases and J gave up 5 bases, with 21 bases separating them.

The chain recombines TRBV19 with TRBJ1-2; D unresolved. With 3 bases removed from V and 2 bases from J, the gap between germline ends came to 19 bases. Germline-derived CDR1 and CDR2 are LNHDA and SQIVND (reference sequence). The CDR3 is 17 residues long. CDR3 in amino acids: CASSMGSRTRANYGYTF. In nucleotides, the CDR3 is TGTGCCAGTAGTATGGGATCCCGGACCCGCGCAAACTATGGCTACACCTTC.

This clonotype came up a few times. This chain links TRBV2 with TRBJ2-1; 10 positions agree with TRBD2. CDR3 length: 13 amino acids. The trim removed 8 bases at V and 6 bases at J, leaving 4 bases unmatched. Germline V gives CDR1 SNHLY, CDR2 FYNNEI. CDR3 nucleotides: TGTGCCAGCGTTGAGCGGGAGGGCAATGAGCAGTTCTTC. This codes for CASVEREGNEQFF.

This clonotype was seen repeatedly, ten times or more. This sequence joins TRBV3-1 and TRBJ2-2, with 12 bases lining up with TRBD2. The CDR3 totals 16 residues. V was clipped by 5 bases and J by 2 bases; unmatched bases: 3. Germline CDR1 LGHDT, CDR2 YNNKEL (reference sequence). CDR3 nucleotides: TGTGCCAGCAGCGGACTAGCGGGGATCAACACCGGGGAGCTGTTTTTT. Translated: CASSGLAGINTGELFF. The complete variable domain, with remaining parts taken from reference TRBV3-1 and TRBJ2-2, reads DTAVSQTPKYLVTQMGNDKSIKCEQNLGHDTMYWYKQDSKKFLKIMFSYNNKELIINETVPNRFSPKSPDKAHLNLHINSLELGDSAVYFCASSGLAGINTGELFFGEGSRLTVL.

This clonotype was detected only a few times. Just one base apart from a much larger clone, this may be a read error. J is TRBJ2-1 and V is TRBV18; TRBD2 is a possible D gene (5 bases). Trimming removed 8 bases at V and 0 bases at J, with 14 bases between. Per germline, CDR1 KGHSH and CDR2 LQKENI. This CDR3 comprises 15 residues. The CDR3 is CASTLSGTSYNEQFF. In DNA form, the CDR3 reads TGTGCCAGCACATTAAGCGGTACCTCCTACAATGAGCAGTTCTTC.

This clonotype was detected only a few times. The rearrangement links TRBV2 to TRBJ2-7; D is unclear. The CDR3 has 14 amino acids. Germline assignment: CDR1 SNHLY and CDR2 FYNNEI. The V gene lost 1 base and the J gene lost 3 bases, with 10 bases spanning the gap. CDR3 sequence (DNA): TGTGCCAGCAGTGAAGGCTCTTATAGCTACGAGCAGTACTTC. This translates into CASSEGSYSYEQYF.

This clonotype was counted many times. The chain is built from TRBV28 and TRBJ2-7; 8 positions agree with TRBD2. The trim removed 2 bases at V and 0 bases at J, leaving 6 bases unmatched. CDR3 length equals 16 residues. Germline V gene lookup returns CDR1 MDHEN and CDR2 SYDVKM. Written as DNA, the CDR3 is TGTGCCAGCAGTTTACGTAGCGGGATAACCTCCTACGAGCAGTACTTC. This translates into CASSLRSGITSYEQYF.

The gene calls are TRBV29-1 and TRBJ2-7, with 7 bases fitting TRBD2. The germline V gene has CDR1 SQVTM and CDR2 ANQGSEA. V shed 7 bases, J shed 3 bases, and the junction held 12 bases outside the gene matches. The CDR3 loop spans 14 amino acids. CDR3: CSGGGSSSGYEQYF. The DNA for the CDR3 is TGCAGCGGTGGGGGTTCGTCTAGCGGCTACGAGCAGTACTTC.

The rearrangement joins TRBV19 to TRBJ2-7; 8 nucleotides align to TRBD2. This CDR3 comprises 15 residues. CDR1 is LNHDA, CDR2 SQIVND, per germline (reference sequence). J lost 2 bases, V lost 2 bases, and 5 bases had no gene match. The CDR3 nucleotides are TGTGCCAGTAGTATATCGGCTAGCGGGCCCTACGAGCAGTACTTC. Translation gives CASSISASGPYEQYF.

This clonotype was observed many times. The rearrangement joins TRBV4-1 to TRBJ2-1; D not certain. From germline, CDR1 is MGHRA and CDR2 YSYEKL. This CDR3 comprises 17 residues. V lost 1 base to trimming and J lost 0 bases, with 13 bases between them. The chain's CDR3 is CASSQGSVLTSYNEQFF. The CDR3 DNA reads as TGCGCCAGCAGCCAAGGGAGCGTACTGACCTCCTACAATGAGCAGTTCTTC.

Turning to this clonotype: This clone may be a read error of a much larger clone one base away. The chain couples TRBV3-1 to TRBJ2-3; 9 bases match TRBD2. TRBJ2-7 explains the end of the DNA better; the J call may be wrong. This CDR3 is built from 16 residues. Germline lookup yields CDR1 LGHDT and CDR2 YNNKEL (reference sequence). The CDR3 DNA follows: TGTGCCAGCAGCCAGCCGCTCGGGACTAGCAGCGATGAGCAGTACTTC. Protein: CASSQPLGTSSDEQYF.

This clonotype was observed many times. The chain couples TRBV30 to TRBJ2-1; no definite D call. Trimming pared 1 base from V and 8 bases from J, leaving 9 bases between. Germline V gene data show CDR1 as GTSNPN and CDR2 as SVGIG (reference sequence). The CDR3 extends over 12 amino acids. The CDR3 DNA is TGTGCCTGGAGTGGGGCTTCGGATGAGCAGTTCTTC. Amino acids: CAWSGASDEQFF.

V gene TRBV9 combines with J gene TRBJ2-7, with TRBD1 matching 9 bases. The CDR3 contains 15 residues. Trimming cost V 3 bases and J 0 bases; bases outside gene matches: 4. From germline, CDR1 is SGDLS and CDR2 YYNGEE. CDR3 DNA sequence: TGTGCCAGCAGCGGCGACAGGGGGGGCTCCTACGAGCAGTACTTC. Its protein product is CASSGDRGGSYEQYF. Supplemented by reference TRBV9 and TRBJ2-7, the full variable domain reads DSGVTQTPKHLITATGQRVTLRCSPRSGDLSVYWYQQSLDQGLQFLIQYYNGEERAKGNILERFSAQQFPDLHSELNLSSLELGDSALYFCASSGDRGGSYEQYFGPGTRLTVT.

This clonotype has ten or more counts. The J gene is TRBJ2-7, the V gene TRBV10-3; D unresolved. The germline V gene has CDR1 ENHRY and CDR2 SYGVKD. The CDR3 has 11 residues. V lost 2 bases, J lost 7 bases, and 6 bases lay in between. CDR3 coding DNA: TGTGCCATCAGTGAGGGCAGAGAGCAGTACTTC. This sequence encodes CAISEGREQYF.

There are a few counts of this clonotype. The chain employs TRBV28 and TRBJ1-4; D gene ambiguous. The CDR3 is 16 amino acids. Trimming left V 3 bases short and J 0 bases short, with 11 bases between. Looked up from germline, CDR1 is MDHEN and CDR2 is SYDVKM. CDR3 region: CASSLVKGATNEKLFF. The CDR3 nucleotides are TGTGCCAGCAGTTTGGTAAAGGGTGCAACTAATGAAAAACTGTTTTTT.

This clonotype was counted a few times. The chain is built from TRBV25-1 and TRBJ1-1; D is ambiguous. The germline gives CDR1 MGHDK, CDR2 SYGVNS. This CDR3 contains 13 residues. V lost 1 base to trimming and J lost 11 bases, with 14 bases between them. The CDR3 loop is CASSESQRTRAFF. The CDR3 region has the DNA TGTGCCAGCAGTGAATCCCAACGGACGCGCGCTTTCTTT.

This clonotype was observed at least ten times. The chain links TRBV24-1 to TRBJ2-7; 8 bases are shared with TRBD1. The V segment lost 5 bases and the J segment 3 bases; nucleotides outside the gene matches: 5. Germline V lookup: CDR1 KGHDR, CDR2 SFDVKD. The CDR3 is 14 amino acids. The CDR3 nucleotides are TGTGCCACCAGTGTGAGGGACAGGAACTACGAGCAGTACTTC. Protein product: CATSVRDRNYEQYF.